This T cell receptor beta chain was recorded in a study of regulatory T cells in long-lasting Graves disease. This clonotype has ten or more counts. Relying on iRepertoire HTBI primers and Arm-PCR of CDR3 regions, the team built TCR beta libraries. Via MiXCR, TCRdb re-called the multiplex PCR reads, giving one row per CDR3 protein. Counted here are roughly 450,000 distinct CDR3 sequences, 20% to 25% occurring once; the ten biggest clones make up 10% to 15%. CDR3 length equals 13 residues. Trimming removed 2 bases from V and 7 bases from J, with 6 bases in between. Germline values: CDR1 SNHLY, CDR2 FYNNEI. Time point noted: persistent/refractory GD, antithyroid drugs over 5 years with positive TRAb. Isolated PBMC RNA provided the starting material for the TCR library.

Specimen: peripheral blood mononuclear cells (PBMCs), collected when the disease was refractory, from a patient treated with antithyroid drugs. The TCR was taken from a female donor with Graves disease. V is TRBV2 and J is TRBJ1-6, with TRBD1 as a possible D gene (5 bases). The CDR3 DNA reads as TGTGCCAGCAGTGAACAGGGAAATTCACCCCTCCACTTT. Translation gives CASSEQGNSPLHF.